One sample yielded the 17 T cell receptor beta chains listed below, sequenced in a study of T cells after posttransplantation cyclophosphamide (dated by TCRdb to the mid-2010s). Library preparation was by the immunoSEQ multiplex PCR assay. Not all clones reach the TCRdb copy of this immuneACCESS table, which keeps in-frame sequences only. Checked studies attribute under half of the gap to unresolved V genes and leave the rest unexplained. Across this sample, tens of thousands of clones were tabulated and none appeared just once. The ten most abundant clones make up around 4.8% of the sample. Sequenced material: PBMCs. The receptors derive from a woman under 40 in good health and a related stem cell transplant donor.

This clone was seen at least ten times. The J gene is TRBJ2-1, the V gene TRBV5-1; D unclear. Germline CDR1 and CDR2: SGHRS and YFSETQ. CDR3 length equals 12 residues. The V end lost 0 bases, the J end lost 9 bases, and 7 bases lay between the germline ends. The CDR3, as DNA: TGCGCCAGCAGCTTGGAGGGCCGTGAGCAGTTCTTC. Translated: CASSLEGREQFF.

This clone was counted ten times or more. The V call is TRBV19, the J call TRBJ2-3, with D uncertain. CDR3 size: 12 residues. The V end lost 6 bases, the J end lost 0 bases, and 4 bases lay between the germline ends. Germline V gene sequence: CDR1 LNHDA, CDR2 SQIVND (reference sequence). CDR3 protein: CASRRSTDTQYF. In DNA form, the CDR3 reads TGTGCCAGTAGAAGGAGCACAGATACGCAGTATTTT.

This clone was detected ten times or more. This chain uses TRBV6-2 or TRBV6-3 with TRBJ2-7; D is unresolved. The CDR3 contains 15 residues. Trimming pared 2 bases from V and 0 bases from J, leaving 11 bases between. CDR1 and CDR2 (germline): MNHEY, SVGEGT. CDR3 loop: CASSYGAGLSYEQYF. Here the CDR3 DNA reads TGTGCCAGCAGTTACGGAGCAGGCCTCTCCTACGAGCAGTACTTC.

This clone has only a few counts. V is TRBV7-3 and J is TRBJ2-3, with D perhaps matching TRBD1 (7 bases). This CDR3 comprises 16 residues. The germline gives CDR1 SGHTA, CDR2 FQGTGA. Trimming took off 5 bases at V and 6 bases at J, with 21 bases between the two ends. This CDR3 is CASSRGRGADLDTQYF. The CDR3 region has the DNA TGTGCCAGCAGCAGGGGCAGGGGGGCCGATTTGGATACGCAGTATTTT.

This clone was seen ten or more times. The chain carries TRBV18 and TRBJ2-3; TRBD2 agrees at 11 bases. V dropped 3 bases and J dropped 4; count of bases not matched to a gene: 3. The germline V gene has CDR1 KGHSH and CDR2 LQKENI. This CDR3 comprises 15 residues. The CDR3 region has the DNA TGTGCCAGCTCACCCGGGACTAGCGGTGCAGATACGCAGTATTTT. It specifies CASSPGTSGADTQYF.

This clone appeared many times. The gene calls are TRBV11-1 and TRBJ2-4; a weak D match, TRBD1 (5 bases). V was cut by 3 bases and J by 2 bases, with 5 bases left in between. Per the germline V gene, CDR1 is SGHAT and CDR2 is FQDESV (reference sequence). CDR3 length equals 13 residues. In DNA form, the CDR3 reads TGTGCCAGCAGCTTGGGGCCCAAAAACATTCAGTACTTC. Protein: CASSLGPKNIQYF.

This clone was seen ten or more times. The chain uses TRBV19 and TRBJ1-5; D uncertain. Trimming stripped 3 bases from V and 0 bases from J, with 9 bases between. The CDR3 runs to 15 residues. From germline, CDR1 is LNHDA and CDR2 SQIVND (reference sequence). The CDR3: CASSIQFYSNQPQHF. The CDR3 region has the DNA TGTGCCAGTAGTATCCAGTTTTATAGCAATCAGCCCCAGCATTTT.

This clone was detected ten times or more. The V and J genes are TRBV2 and TRBJ2-4, with D maybe TRBD2 (6 bases). The CDR3 consists of 14 residues. CDR1 is SNHLY, CDR2 FYNNEI, per germline. V lost 8 bases and J lost 6, with 17 bases in between. The CDR3 here is CASGYRDLRNIQYF. CDR3 coding DNA: TGTGCCAGCGGATACCGGGACTTAAGAAACATTCAGTACTTC.

This clone was recorded at least ten times. This rearrangement joins TRBV6-2 or TRBV6-3 to TRBJ2-1, with 9 bases aligning to TRBD2. The CDR3 is 14 residues long. Germline CDR1 is MNHEY and CDR2 is SVGEGT. V trimming: 7 bases; J trimming: 4 bases; junction bases outside the gene matches: 5. CDR3 sequence reads: CASTVSGGYNEQFF. Here the CDR3 DNA reads TGTGCCAGCACCGTTAGCGGGGGTTACAATGAGCAGTTCTTC.

This clone was seen only a few times. The chain recombines TRBV4-2 with TRBJ2-1, with D perhaps matching TRBD2 (5 bases). CDR1 and CDR2 from the germline V gene are LGHNA and YNFKEQ. This CDR3 contains 15 residues. The V gene lost 3 bases and the J gene lost 5 bases, with 14 bases spanning the gap. CDR3: CASSHLADYDNEQFF. Written as DNA, the CDR3 is TGTGCCAGCAGCCACCTAGCTGACTATGACAATGAGCAGTTCTTC.

This clone was recorded many times. The chain combines TRBV18 with TRBJ1-2, with TRBD1 matching over 8 bases. Trimming cost V 4 bases and J 3 bases; bases outside gene matches: 1. The CDR3 is made up of 13 amino acids. Germline V lookup: CDR1 KGHSH, CDR2 LQKENI. This CDR3 reads CASSLQGDYGYTF. The CDR3 nucleotides read TGTGCCAGCTCACTACAGGGGGACTATGGCTACACCTTC.

This clone was seen repeatedly, ten times or more. The chain links TRBV5-4 to TRBJ1-1, with D possibly TRBD1 on 5 matching bases. There are 13 residues in the CDR3. Germline assignment: CDR1 SGHNT and CDR2 YYREEE (reference sequence). Trimming shortened V by 0 bases and J by 10 bases, and 13 bases separated the two germline ends. The DNA of the CDR3 is TGTGCCAGCAGCTTGGGGAGGGGATATGGAGCTTTCTTT. Its protein is CASSLGRGYGAFF. Complete variable domain (other parts from reference TRBV5-4 and TRBJ1-1): ETGVTQSPTHLIKTRGQQVTLRCSSQSGHNTVSWYQQALGQGPQFIFQYYREEENGRGNFPPRFSGLQFPNYSSELNVNALELDDSALYLCASSLGRGYGAFFGQGTRLTVV.

This clone was detected many times. V gene TRBV2 combines with J gene TRBJ1-2, with 7 bases aligning to TRBD1. CDR3 length: 13 residues. The junction had 6 bases not matched to a gene; V was cut back by 6 bases and J by 5 bases. CDR1 is SNHLY, CDR2 FYNNEI, per germline. CDR3 region: CASSGTDDYGYTF. CDR3 DNA: TGTGCCAGCAGCGGGACAGATGATTATGGCTACACCTTC. Drawing the rest from reference TRBV2 and TRBJ1-2, the complete variable domain is EPEVTQTPSHQVTQMGQEVILRCVPISNHLYFYWYRQILGQKVEFLVSFYNNEISEKSEIFDDQFSVERPDGSNFTLKIRSTKLEDSAMYFCASSGTDDYGYTFGSGTRLTVV.

This clone was detected many times. This chain links TRBV4-1 with TRBJ1-6, with 8 bases aligning to TRBD1. This CDR3 comprises 14 residues. J gave up 7 bases and V 5 bases, and 4 bases lay outside the gene matches. Looked up from germline, CDR1 is MGHRA and CDR2 is YSYEKL. Here the CDR3 DNA reads TGCGCCAGCAGCGCGGACAGGGAGAATTCACCCCTCCACTTT. It translates to CASSADRENSPLHF.

There are many counts of this clone. The chain has TRBV6-5 and TRBJ1-2; D is ambiguous. V was trimmed by 5 bases and J by 3 bases, leaving 10 bases between them. The CDR3 is 13 residues long. CDR1 is MNHEY and CDR2 is SVGAGI in the germline V gene. Here the CDR3 reads CASSRAGDYGYTF. As DNA, the CDR3 is TGTGCCAGCAGTAGAGCGGGAGACTATGGCTACACCTTC.

The sample holds many counts of this clone. V gene TRBV5-1 combines with J gene TRBJ2-2; 10 nucleotides align to TRBD1. Trimming took 4 bases from V and 8 from J; bases not matched to a gene: 8. Germline CDR1 SGHRS, CDR2 YFSETQ. The CDR3 length is 15 residues. CDR3 protein: CASSTGTGVVGELFF. In DNA, the CDR3 is TGCGCCAGCAGCACCGGGACAGGGGTTGTGGGGGAGCTGTTTTTT.

This clone was observed many times. The chain joins TRBV7-9 to TRBJ2-1; unclear D gene. The germline V gene encodes CDR1 SEHNR and CDR2 FQNEAQ (reference sequence). The length of the CDR3 is 14 residues. V lost 5 bases and J lost 9, with 17 bases in between. The CDR3 region has the DNA TGTGCCAGCAGCCCCCCCCGGCAAACGGGTGAGCAGTTCTTC. Its protein is CASSPPRQTGEQFF.